This TCR beta chain appears in the sequencing data of a study of blood T cell repertoires in COVID-19. Whole-study context: Some COVID-19 samples were acute and others convalescent; all came from the United States, Italy and Spain. Sources were T cells, B-cell-depleted T cells, or PBMCs; the material itself was cDNA or gDNA.

Authors' methods: Amplification of reference gene primers was used by the study to estimate nucleated cell counts. Libraries were prepared by immunoSEQ multiplex PCR; TCRdb keeps only in-frame clonotypes and omits some of them. V and J calls and clone size come straight from that table; D and trimming were deduced from the DNA. The sample comprises around 220,000 clones, approximately 90% of which are singletons, and 1.9% rests with the top ten. This clone has just a few counts. The origin of this receptor is a woman aged 18-30 years who had recovered from COVID-19. The specimen sequenced was PBMCs or T cells enriched from blood (not recorded which).

The CDR3 bases are TGTGCCAGCAGTCGGGACAACAATCAGCCCCAGCATTTT. It is translated as CASSRDNNQPQHF. This rearrangement joins TRBV6-2 or TRBV6-3 to TRBJ1-5; possible D gene TRBD1, 6 bases. Germline-derived CDR1 and CDR2 are MNHEY and SVGEGT. Trimming stripped 5 bases from V and 3 bases from J, with 8 bases between. The CDR3 is 13 amino acids.